This T cell receptor beta chain was sequenced during a study of blood T cells in healthy people across ages. Study results and caveats: Higher diversity, along with more naive CD4+ cells, distinguished long-lived donors from aged donors.

Then a second PCR, running about 6 to 12 cycles, was carried out with a sample-barcoded 5' primer and a J-beta primer mix. TCRdb reprocessed the 5' RACE reads via MiXCR and lists one record per CDR3 protein. The sample lists 380,000 or so distinct CDR3 sequences, over 45% occurring once. Of note for this clonotype: No antigen is known for it.

Whenever a sample was processed, at least 6.5 million PBMCs were isolated. The source is a man aged 55 to 70 in good health. Sequencing was done on a sample of blood.

For the CDR3, the DNA is TGCAGCGTTGGGACTAGCGGCCAAGAGACCCAGTTCTTC. This sequence encodes CSVGTSGQETQFF. The rearrangement uses TRBV29-1 and TRBJ2-5; TRBD2 matches at 10 bases. The J call is in doubt because the DNA end fits TRBJ2-1 better. Germline-derived CDR1 and CDR2 are SQVTM and ANQGSEA. This CDR3 has 13 residues.